Sequencing of this T cell receptor beta chain was carried out in a study of T cells in tuberculosis. TCRdb's copy holds only in-frame clones and misses some; the assay was immunoSEQ multiplex PCR. Of under 35,000 clones in the sample, approximately 94% were seen once. V dropped 2 bases and J dropped 1 base, with 12 bases sitting between them. This CDR3 is 17 amino acids long. Germline loops: CDR1 SGHTA, CDR2 FQGNSA. This clone has just a few counts. Sample: PBMCs. This receptor was obtained from a donor between 10 and 35 years old with latent tuberculosis or without tuberculosis infection. The genes are TRBV7-2 and TRBJ2-6; D uncertain. The CDR3: CASSLSSQISGANVLTF. CDR3 bases: TGTGCCAGCAGCTTAAGTTCGCAGATTTCTGGGGCCAACGTCCTGACTTTC.